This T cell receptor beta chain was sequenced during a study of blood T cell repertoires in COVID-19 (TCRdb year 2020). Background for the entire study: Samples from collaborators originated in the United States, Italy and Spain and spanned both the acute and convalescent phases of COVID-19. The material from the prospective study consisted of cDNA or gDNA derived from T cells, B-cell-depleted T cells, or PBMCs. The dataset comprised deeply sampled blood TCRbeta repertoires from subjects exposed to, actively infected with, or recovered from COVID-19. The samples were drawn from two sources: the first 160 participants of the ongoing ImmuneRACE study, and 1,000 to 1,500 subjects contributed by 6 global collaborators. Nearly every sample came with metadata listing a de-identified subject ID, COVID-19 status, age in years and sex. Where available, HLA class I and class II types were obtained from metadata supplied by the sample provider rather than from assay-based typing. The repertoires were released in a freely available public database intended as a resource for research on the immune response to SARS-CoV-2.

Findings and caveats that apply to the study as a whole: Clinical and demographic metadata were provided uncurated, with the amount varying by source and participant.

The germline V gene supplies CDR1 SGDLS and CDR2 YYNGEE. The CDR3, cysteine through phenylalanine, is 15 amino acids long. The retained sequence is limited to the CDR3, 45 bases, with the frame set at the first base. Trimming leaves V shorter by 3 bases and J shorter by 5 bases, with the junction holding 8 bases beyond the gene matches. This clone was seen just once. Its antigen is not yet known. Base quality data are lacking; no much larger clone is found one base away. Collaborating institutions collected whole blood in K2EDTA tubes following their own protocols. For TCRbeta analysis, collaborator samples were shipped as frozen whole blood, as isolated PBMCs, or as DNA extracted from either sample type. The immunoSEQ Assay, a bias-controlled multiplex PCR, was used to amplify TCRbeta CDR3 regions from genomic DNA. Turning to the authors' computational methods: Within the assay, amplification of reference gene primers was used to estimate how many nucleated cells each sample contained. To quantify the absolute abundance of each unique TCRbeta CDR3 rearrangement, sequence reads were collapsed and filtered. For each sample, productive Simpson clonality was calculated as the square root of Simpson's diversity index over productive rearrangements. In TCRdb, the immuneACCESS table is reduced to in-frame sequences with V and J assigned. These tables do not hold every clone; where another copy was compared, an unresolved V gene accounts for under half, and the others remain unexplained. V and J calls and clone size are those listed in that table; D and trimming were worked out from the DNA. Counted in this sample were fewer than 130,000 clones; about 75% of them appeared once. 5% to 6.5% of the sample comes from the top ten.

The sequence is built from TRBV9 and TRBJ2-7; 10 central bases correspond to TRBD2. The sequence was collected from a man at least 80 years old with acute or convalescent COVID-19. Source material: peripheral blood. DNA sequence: TGTGCCAGCAGCGCCAGCGGGAGGGCCGGGGACGAGCAGTACTTC. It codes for CASSASGRAGDEQYF.